Sequencing of this T cell receptor beta chain was carried out in a study of T-cell reconstitution after alpha-beta-depleted transplantation in children (dated by TCRdb to about 2016). General notes on the study: T-cell immune reconstitution after TCRalphabeta/CD19-depleted allogeneic hematopoietic cell transplantation in children was quantitatively tracked in the study by means of TCR repertoire profiling. Study-level results and caveats: Apparently early alphabetaT-cell count recovery about two months after transplant reportedly relied on only several hundred rapidly expanded clones derived from non-depleted graft cells. The high TCRbeta diversity at day 60 in some patients was ascribed to recipient T cells and intrathymic progenitors that had survived conditioning. Over subsequent months, a decline in hyperexpanded clone frequencies was noted, and after one year, T-cell counts and TCRbeta diversity were mostly ascribed to newly produced T cells.

What the treatment or condition label conveys for this sample: allogeneic hematopoietic cell transplantation with graft depleted of TCRalphabeta T cells and CD19 B cells. The transplant recipients were children given TCRalphabeta/CD19-depleted allogeneic hematopoietic cell grafts. Library generation was performed with PCR. TCRdb names Illumina HiSeq 2500 as the instrument used. Molecular barcoding was employed in the preparation of TCR libraries, with unique molecular identifiers being used to normalize TCRbeta repertoire quantification. TCRdb handled the public reads itself, with Q25 trimming in fastp and clone calling in MiXCR, and kept productive beta chains. Duplicate CDR3 protein sequences are folded into a single record with the most common DNA and genes. The sample table contains 440,000 or so distinct CDR3 sequences; only one count was recorded for approximately 41% of them. Together, the top ten hold 25% to 30% of the sample.

Concerning this clonotype: The specificity of this receptor is unknown. It has no much larger one-base neighbor in the sample; base qualities were not kept.

In the germline V gene (reference sequence), CDR1 corresponds to DFQATT and CDR2 to SNEGSKA. Measured from the cysteine to the phenylalanine, the CDR3 is 15 residues long. Of the read, only the CDR3 DNA is kept; its 45 bases are in frame from base 1. Compared with germline, V lacks 4 bases and J lacks 6 bases; bases without a gene match: 11. This clonotype originated in a girl under 10 years old with aplastic anemia, due to receive a stem cell transplant. Sequenced material: PBMCs, taken before TCRalphabeta/CD19-depleted stem cell transplant. The receptor chain draws on TRBV20-1 and TRBJ2-3; TRBD2 aligns with 9 central bases. Here is the DNA: TGCAGTGCTACTGACTTTAGCGGGAGTGGGGATACGCAGTATTTT. This is translated as CSATDFSGSGDTQYF.